This T cell receptor (beta chain) was found in a study of CD8 T cells in ankylosing spondylitis. Study-level results: What seemed typical of ankylosing spondylitis blood was a TCR beta motif built from fewer than ten highly homologous variants.

Germline CDR1 is SGHRS and CDR2 is YFSETQ. CDR3 size: 14 residues. V was clipped by 0 bases and J by 9 bases, with 13 bases between them. On this clonotype: What it binds is unknown.

MiXCR, applied by TCRdb to the 5' RACE reads, yields one record per CDR3 protein. The repertoire consists of about 330,000 distinct CDR3 sequences, with roughly 8% occurring once and the leading ten covering 14% to 15%. The sequence came from a male donor with ankylosing spondylitis. The J gene is TRBJ2-1, the V gene TRBV5-1; D could derive from TRBD1 or TRBD2 (6 bases each). The sample taken for sequencing was blood, either unsorted or a sorted T cell fraction (not recorded which). CDR3 bases: TGCGCCAGCAGCTTGGTCCCTGGAGGGGGTGAGCAGTTCTTC. Translation: CASSLVPGGGEQFF. Looking up the rest from reference TRBV5-1 and TRBJ2-1 gives the full variable domain: KAGVTQTPRYLIKTRGQQVTLSCSPISGHRSVSWYQQTPGQGLQFLFEYFSETQRNKGNFPGRFSGRQFSNSRSEMNVSTLELGDSALYLCASSLVPGGGEQFFGPGTRLTVL.